Following are 26 T cell receptor beta chains from one sample sequenced in a study of blood T cell repertoires in COVID-19. Some clones are missing from TCRdb's copy, which holds only in-frame ones; the method was immunoSEQ multiplex PCR. The sample has tens of thousands of clones; more than 60% are singletons. The sequenced sample consisted of peripheral blood. The receptors originated from an elderly woman with active or convalescent COVID-19.

The J gene is TRBJ1-2, the V gene TRBV19; D is ambiguous. CDR1 LNHDA and CDR2 SQIVND come from the germline V gene (reference sequence). The V end was cut by 6 bases, the J end by 5 bases, with 13 bases between. The CDR3 is 13 residues long. The CDR3 is CASRTDGRYGYTF. The DNA for the CDR3 is TGTGCCAGTAGGACGGACGGGAGATATGGCTACACCTTC.

V and J are TRBV5-4 and TRBJ1-3; 7 positions match TRBD1. CDR1 is SGHNT and CDR2 is YYREEE in the germline V gene (reference sequence). The CDR3 is 16 amino acids. Germline trimming cut 5 bases from V and 0 bases from J; bases unmatched to any gene: 8. CDR3 in amino acids: CASRRQGVNSGNTIYF. The CDR3, as DNA: TGTGCCAGCAGGCGTCAGGGGGTGAACTCTGGAAACACCATATATTTT.

This clone was seen a few times. V gene TRBV5-1 combines with J gene TRBJ1-1; maybe TRBD1 (5 bases). Germline CDR1 SGHRS, CDR2 YFSETQ. The V end was cut by 3 bases, the J end by 3 bases, with 12 bases between. This CDR3 spans 14 amino acids. CDR3 protein: CASSWGVKDTEAFF. The CDR3 nucleotides are TGCGCCAGCAGCTGGGGGGTAAAGGACACTGAAGCTTTCTTT.

This clone occurred once. This chain joins TRBV9 and TRBJ2-3, with D unclear. Germline CDR1 is SGDLS and CDR2 is YYNGEE. This CDR3 comprises 14 residues. Trimming pared 0 bases from V and 6 bases from J, leaving 11 bases between. CDR3 nucleotide sequence: TGTGCCAGCAGCGTAGGTGGGCGACGGGATACGCAGTATTTT. Protein: CASSVGGRRDTQYF.

In its sample, this clone was seen many times. The J gene is TRBJ2-1, the V gene TRBV9; no reliable D call. The germline V gene has CDR1 SGDLS and CDR2 YYNGEE. V was clipped by 0 bases and J by 6 bases, with 10 bases between them. This CDR3 spans 14 amino acids. The chain's CDR3 is CASSVGAQPNEQFF. The CDR3 DNA reads as TGTGCCAGCAGCGTAGGGGCCCAACCCAATGAGCAGTTCTTC.

The rearrangement uses TRBV6-4 and TRBJ1-5, with D perhaps TRBD1 (6 bases). CDR1 is MRHNA and CDR2 is SNTAGT in the germline V gene. CDR3 size: 16 residues. V lost 1 base and J 3 bases, leaving 13 bases between the germline ends. The CDR3 region is CASSDWGGRYNQPQHF. The CDR3 nucleotides are TGTGCCAGCAGTGACTGGGGGGGCCGCTACAATCAGCCCCAGCATTTT.

The chain is built from TRBV15 and TRBJ1-2, with 9 bases that match TRBD1. Germline CDR1 and CDR2: LNHNV and YYDKDF (reference sequence). V dropped 0 bases and J dropped 5; count of bases not matched to a gene: 7. The CDR3 runs 16 residues. This chain's CDR3 is CATSRDRRTGDYGYTF. The CDR3 DNA sequence: TGTGCCACCAGCAGAGATCGCCGGACAGGGGATTATGGCTACACCTTC.

Here the CDR3 DNA reads TGTGCCAGCAACCAGCAGCCAGGGGGATCACCCCTCCACTTT. It translates to CASNQQPGGSPLHF. The chain links TRBV2 to TRBJ1-6, with TRBD1 matching 7 bases. The germline gives CDR1 SNHLY, CDR2 FYNNEI. The CDR3 consists of 14 residues. V gave up 7 bases and J gave up 10 bases; unmatched junction bases: 10.

The chain links TRBV7-8 to TRBJ1-2; no clear D. The CDR3 has 16 residues. V lost 1 base, J lost 1 base, and 13 bases lay in between. CDR1 is SGHVS, CDR2 FQNEAQ, per germline. The CDR3 sequence: CASSLVGGTHNYGYTF. The CDR3 bases are TGTGCCAGCAGCTTAGTCGGCGGAACTCATAACTATGGCTACACCTTC. The complete variable domain, with remaining parts taken from reference TRBV7-8 and TRBJ1-2, reads GAGVSQSPRYKVAKRGQDVALRCDPISGHVSLFWYQQALGQGPEFLTYFQNEAQLDKSGLPSDRFFAERPEGSVSTLKIQRTQQEDSAVYLCASSLVGGTHNYGYTFGSGTRLTVV.

V and J are TRBV5-4 and TRBJ2-7; 9 nucleotides match TRBD1. CDR1 and CDR2 from the germline V gene are SGHNT and YYREEE (reference sequence). J lost 3 bases, V lost 4 bases, and 11 bases had no gene match. This CDR3 comprises 16 residues. For the CDR3, the DNA is TGTGCCAGCAGCACGCCGGCGGGGACAGGGAACTACGAGCAGTACTTC. Translating gives CASSTPAGTGNYEQYF.

J is TRBJ1-2 and V is TRBV18, with D perhaps matching TRBD1 (5 bases). This CDR3 comprises 16 residues. The ends were cut back, 4 bases at V and 5 bases at J, with 20 bases in the middle. Germline CDR1 is KGHSH and CDR2 is LQKENI. The DNA for the CDR3 is TGTGCCAGCTCACTTGGAGGGACGGATGAGCAGTATGGCTACACCTTC. It is translated as CASSLGGTDEQYGYTF.

The rearrangement uses TRBV5-1 and TRBJ2-5, with 7 positions matching TRBD2. Germline V CDR1 and CDR2: SGHRS, YFSETQ. CDR3 size: 16 residues. With V trimmed by 4 bases and J by 4 bases, 13 bases remained unmatched. The CDR3 spells CASSPSGATGRETQYF. The CDR3 nucleotides read TGCGCCAGCAGCCCAAGCGGGGCTACGGGGAGAGAGACCCAGTACTTC.

This sequence joins TRBV7-2 and TRBJ2-5; the match to TRBD2 covers 8 bases. The CDR3 runs 15 residues. CDR1 and CDR2 from the germline V gene are SGHTA and FQGNSA. V shed 5 bases and J 1 base; nucleotides not matched to a gene: 6. CDR3 amino acids: CASSPGGALQETQYF. The CDR3 nucleotides read TGTGCCAGCAGCCCCGGGGGGGCCCTCCAAGAGACCCAGTACTTC.

The rearrangement uses TRBV19 and TRBJ1-1; D gene ambiguous. Per germline, CDR1 LNHDA and CDR2 SQIVND (reference sequence). The CDR3 runs 14 residues. Trimming stripped 5 bases from V and 1 base from J, with 11 bases between. CDR3 nucleotide sequence: TGTGCCAGTAGTCCCTACACAGAGAACACTGAAGCTTTCTTT. Its translation is CASSPYTENTEAFF.

The CDR3 sequence: CASSLGGAGELFF. The CDR3 DNA reads as TGTGCCAGCAGCTTAGGGGGGGCCGGGGAGCTGTTTTTT. The V and J genes are TRBV11-3 and TRBJ2-2; weak D call: TRBD2 (6 bases). V lost 1 base, J lost 6 bases, and 6 bases lay in between. The CDR3 is made up of 13 amino acids. Germline V gene data show CDR1 as SGHNT and CDR2 as YENEEA.

The V call is TRBV5-1, the J call TRBJ2-5, with 7 bases matching TRBD1. V lost 4 bases to trimming and J lost 1 base; unmatched junction nucleotides: 4. Germline V gene data show CDR1 as SGHRS and CDR2 as YFSETQ. The CDR3 length is 14 residues. Written as DNA, the CDR3 is TGCGCCAGCAGCAAGGGACAGTCCCAAGAGACCCAGTACTTC. Translating it yields CASSKGQSQETQYF.

V usage is TRBV20-1 and J usage is TRBJ2-1; 8 bases line up with TRBD2. Germline lookup yields CDR1 DFQATT and CDR2 SNEGSKA (reference sequence). V trimming: 3 bases; J trimming: 2 bases; junction bases outside the gene matches: 12. The CDR3 is made up of 17 amino acids. DNA for the CDR3: TGCAGTGCTAGTTCCCTGAGCGGGGGAAAAGCCTACAATGAGCAGTTCTTC. It is translated as CSASSLSGGKAYNEQFF.

The rearrangement uses TRBV5-1 and TRBJ2-2; TRBD1 matches at 8 bases. This CDR3 has 14 amino acids. The germline CDR1 and CDR2 sequences are SGHRS and YFSETQ. Unmatched junction bases numbered 6, after V lost 4 bases and J lost 7 bases. The CDR3 DNA is TGCGCCAGCAGCCCGGACAGGGAAGACGGGGAGCTGTTTTTT. Translation: CASSPDREDGELFF.

The rearrangement joins TRBV5-6 to TRBJ2-2, with a tentative D call TRBD1 (6 bases). V gave up 4 bases and J gave up 6 bases, with 13 bases separating them. This CDR3 has 14 amino acids. Germline V gene sequence: CDR1 SGHDT, CDR2 YYEEEE. The CDR3 DNA reads TGTGCCAGCAGCGAGACAGGTCCTCCCGGGGAGCTGTTTTTT. Translating gives CASSETGPPGELFF.

In its sample, this clone was seen once. The chain recombines TRBV4-1 with TRBJ1-1; TRBD1 is a possible D gene (5 bases). Germline V gene sequence: CDR1 MGHRA, CDR2 YSYEKL. The CDR3 sequence is 15 residues long. Trimming shortened V by 4 bases and J by 1 base, and 13 bases separated the two germline ends. The CDR3 sequence is CASSLIGGRNTEAFF. As DNA, the CDR3 is TGCGCCAGCAGCCTCATTGGGGGGAGGAACACTGAAGCTTTCTTT.

The CDR3 DNA sequence: TGTGCCAGCAGCCAACGACAGGGGACTGGAAACACCATATATTTT. Its translation: CASSQRQGTGNTIYF. V usage is TRBV16 and J usage is TRBJ1-3; 8 nucleotides line up with TRBD1. J lost 2 bases, V lost 2 bases, and 2 bases had no gene match. The germline V gene encodes CDR1 KGHSY and CDR2 FQNENV. The CDR3 covers 15 residues.

The V gene is TRBV6-1, the J gene TRBJ1-2; TRBD1 is a possible D gene (6 bases). The CDR3 contains 16 residues. The germline CDR1 and CDR2 sequences are MNHNS and SASEGT. Trimming pared 0 bases from V and 8 bases from J, leaving 19 bases between. The CDR3 is CASSEALMMGARGYTF. In DNA, the CDR3 is TGTGCCAGCAGTGAAGCGCTAATGATGGGGGCGAGGGGCTACACCTTC.

V and J are TRBV6-5 and TRBJ1-2; 9 nucleotides agree with TRBD1. CDR1 and CDR2 (germline): MNHEY, SVGAGI. The CDR3 runs 14 residues. The V segment lost 5 bases and the J segment 8 bases; nucleotides outside the gene matches: 9. CDR3 coding DNA: TGTGCCAGCAGTCCTCGGACAGGGGCGGACGGCTACACCTTC. Amino acids: CASSPRTGADGYTF.

The chain employs TRBV5-4 and TRBJ1-2; D remains ambiguous. Trimming pared 2 bases from V and 1 base from J, leaving 9 bases between. The CDR3 covers 14 residues. Germline loops: CDR1 SGHNT, CDR2 YYREEE (reference sequence). This CDR3 is CASSLRGFNYGYTF. The CDR3 DNA sequence: TGTGCCAGCAGCTTAAGAGGGTTTAACTATGGCTACACCTTC.

This chain connects TRBV29-1 to TRBJ1-3; D is ambiguous. The germline CDR1 and CDR2 sequences are SQVTM and ANQGSEA. The CDR3 spans 13 residues. The V gene lost 7 bases and the J gene lost 0 bases, with 10 bases spanning the gap. The CDR3 nucleotides are TGCAGCGCATCAATGAGCTCTGGAAACACCATATATTTT. It is translated as CSASMSSGNTIYF.

A single count supports this clone. The chain carries TRBV19 and TRBJ1-1, with TRBD1 as a possible D gene (5 bases). Trimming shortened V by 6 bases and J by 1 base, and 15 bases separated the two germline ends. The CDR3 has 15 residues. Per germline, CDR1 LNHDA and CDR2 SQIVND (reference sequence). CDR3 residues: CASRVQAQPNTEAFF. CDR3 nucleotide sequence: TGTGCCAGTAGGGTACAGGCCCAGCCGAACACTGAAGCTTTCTTT.